This T cell receptor (beta chain) was captured in a study of cytomegalovirus exposure and HLA in healthy donors. Study conclusions and caveats: In a later analysis, TCR association rates varied by HLA locus: DRB1 most, HLA-C fewest.

CDR1 and CDR2 (germline): MNHEY, SMNVEV (reference sequence). The CDR3 length is 15 residues. The V end lost 4 bases, the J end lost 0 bases, and 12 bases lay between the germline ends. Regarding this clone: Its antigen is still unknown.

PCR primers comprised 60 Vbeta and 13 Jbeta primers. Clones were sequenced by immunoSEQ multiplex PCR, and TCRdb holds only the in-frame ones, with some missing. The sample yields roughly 190,000 clones, around 77% seen once. The sequence was collected from a woman aged 18 to 35 in good health and CMV-seronegative. Sequencing input: PBMCs. The chain recombines TRBV27 with TRBJ1-1, with D maybe TRBD1 (6 bases). This chain's CDR3 is CASSSRGWVNTEAFF. The CDR3 DNA is TGTGCCAGCAGTTCCAGGGGATGGGTGAACACTGAAGCTTTCTTT.